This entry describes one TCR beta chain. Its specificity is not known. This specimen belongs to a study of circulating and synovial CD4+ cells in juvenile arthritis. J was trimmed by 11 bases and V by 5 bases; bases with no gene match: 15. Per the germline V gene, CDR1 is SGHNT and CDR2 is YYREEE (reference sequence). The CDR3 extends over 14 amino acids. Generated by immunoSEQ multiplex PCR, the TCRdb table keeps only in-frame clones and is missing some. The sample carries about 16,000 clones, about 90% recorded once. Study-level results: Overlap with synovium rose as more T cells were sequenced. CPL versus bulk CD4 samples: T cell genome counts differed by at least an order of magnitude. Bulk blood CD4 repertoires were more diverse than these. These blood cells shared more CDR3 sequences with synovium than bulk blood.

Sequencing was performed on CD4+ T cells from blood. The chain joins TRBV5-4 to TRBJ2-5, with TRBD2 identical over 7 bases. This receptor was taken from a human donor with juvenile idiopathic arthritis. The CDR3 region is CASRINNGAGEQYF. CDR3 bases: TGTGCCAGCAGAATCAACAACGGGGCGGGGGAGCAGTACTTC.